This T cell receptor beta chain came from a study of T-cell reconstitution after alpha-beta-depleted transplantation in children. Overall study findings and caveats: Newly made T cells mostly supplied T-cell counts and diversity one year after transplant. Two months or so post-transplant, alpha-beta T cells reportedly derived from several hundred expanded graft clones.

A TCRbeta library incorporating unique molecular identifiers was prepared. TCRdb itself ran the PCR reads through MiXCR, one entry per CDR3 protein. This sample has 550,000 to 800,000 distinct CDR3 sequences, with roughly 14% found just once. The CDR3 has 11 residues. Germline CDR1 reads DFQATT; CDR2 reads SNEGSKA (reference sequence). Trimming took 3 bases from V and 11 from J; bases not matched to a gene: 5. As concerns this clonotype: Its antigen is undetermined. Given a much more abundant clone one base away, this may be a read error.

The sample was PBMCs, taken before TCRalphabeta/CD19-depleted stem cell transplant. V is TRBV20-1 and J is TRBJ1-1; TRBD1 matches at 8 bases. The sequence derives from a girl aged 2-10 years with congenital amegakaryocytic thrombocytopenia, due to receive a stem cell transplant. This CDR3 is CSARDRDEAFF. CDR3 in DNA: TGCAGTGCTAGGGACAGGGACGAGGCTTTCTTT.